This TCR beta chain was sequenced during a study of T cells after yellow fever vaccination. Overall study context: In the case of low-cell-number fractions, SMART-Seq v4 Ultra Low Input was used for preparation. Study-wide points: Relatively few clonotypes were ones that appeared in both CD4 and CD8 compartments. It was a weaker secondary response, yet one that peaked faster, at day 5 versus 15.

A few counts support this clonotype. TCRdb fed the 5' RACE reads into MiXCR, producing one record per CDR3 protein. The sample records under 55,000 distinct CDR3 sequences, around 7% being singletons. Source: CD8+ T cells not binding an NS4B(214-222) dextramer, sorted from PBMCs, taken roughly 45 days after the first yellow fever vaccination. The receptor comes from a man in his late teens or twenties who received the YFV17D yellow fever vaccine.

The CDR3 DNA is TGCGCCAGCAGCCAGATCGATTGGGGGGAAGTTGGCGGGGAGCTGTTTTTT. Amino acid sequence: CASSQIDWGEVGGELFF. V usage is TRBV4-3 and J usage is TRBJ2-2; perhaps TRBD2 as D (6 bases). The CDR3 spans 17 residues. Looked up from germline, CDR1 is LGHNA and CDR2 is YSLEER. The V gene lost 3 bases and the J gene lost 7 bases, with 21 bases spanning the gap.